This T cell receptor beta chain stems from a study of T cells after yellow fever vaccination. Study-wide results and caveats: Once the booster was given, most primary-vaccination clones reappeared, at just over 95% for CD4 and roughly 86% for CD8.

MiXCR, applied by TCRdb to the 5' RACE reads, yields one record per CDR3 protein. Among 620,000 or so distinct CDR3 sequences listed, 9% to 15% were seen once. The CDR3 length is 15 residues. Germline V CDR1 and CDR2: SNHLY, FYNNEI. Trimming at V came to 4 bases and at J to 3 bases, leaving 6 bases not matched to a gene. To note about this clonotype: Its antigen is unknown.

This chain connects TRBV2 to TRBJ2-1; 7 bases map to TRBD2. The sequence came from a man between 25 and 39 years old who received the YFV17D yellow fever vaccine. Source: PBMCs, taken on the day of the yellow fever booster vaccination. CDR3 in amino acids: CASSGELASYNEQFF. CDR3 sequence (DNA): TGTGCCAGCAGTGGGGAACTAGCGAGCTACAATGAGCAGTTCTTC.